The clone carrying this TCR beta chain was seen just once. Clones were read by immunoSEQ multiplex PCR, and TCRdb kept only the in-frame ones, dropping some. The table records about 9,700 clones, over 80% of them present only once. The sample comes from a study of chemoradiotherapy in HPV16-positive cancers. CDR1 is SGHRS and CDR2 is YFSETQ in the germline V gene. The length of the CDR3 is 13 residues. V dropped 2 bases and J dropped 4 bases, with 9 bases sitting between them. This receptor was identified in a human donor with HPV-associated anogenital cancer. The V and J genes are TRBV5-1 and TRBJ2-5; no firm D call. Sequenced material: blood, taken from a patient who underwent chemoradiotherapy. Here the CDR3 reads CASSFYTAETQYF. In DNA, the CDR3 is TGCGCCAGCAGCTTTTACACCGCAGAGACCCAGTACTTC.